The next 5 T cell receptor beta chains were all read from a single sample in a study of blood T cell repertoires in COVID-19. Generated by immunoSEQ multiplex PCR, the TCRdb table keeps only in-frame clones and is missing some. The sample holds 66,000 or so clones, roughly 84% seen once. Sequencing was carried out using peripheral blood. The receptor source for this set is a man in his fifties with active COVID-19.

V and J are TRBV6-6 and TRBJ2-2; 9 bases map to TRBD1. The V gene's germline CDR1 is MNHNY and CDR2 SVGAGI (reference sequence). Trimming at V came to 7 bases and at J to 7 bases, leaving 13 bases not matched to a gene. The CDR3 consists of 16 residues. For the CDR3, the DNA is TGTGCCAGCACCACCCCACCGGGACAGGGAATCGGGGAGCTGTTTTTT. Translated: CASTTPPGQGIGELFF.

The rearrangement joins TRBV6-6 to TRBJ1-1; TRBD1 agrees at 7 bases. With V trimmed by 7 bases and J by 8 bases, 10 bases remained unmatched. CDR1 is MNHNY, CDR2 SVGAGI, per germline (reference sequence). The CDR3 is 13 residues long. Here the CDR3 reads CASNPDRAGEAFF. As DNA, the CDR3 is TGTGCCAGCAACCCAGACAGGGCGGGGGAAGCTTTCTTT.

The genes are TRBV7-8 and TRBJ2-3; maybe TRBD2 (6 bases). Germline CDR1 reads SGHVS; CDR2 reads FQNEAQ. Trimming removed 2 bases from V and 1 base from J, with 16 bases in between. The CDR3 length is 17 residues. As DNA, the CDR3 is TGTGCCAGCAGCTTACGTCTGCGTAGCGGCGGCACAGATACGCAGTATTTT. Its protein product is CASSLRLRSGGTDTQYF.

CDR3 coding DNA: TGTGCCAGCATCAAGGGGGGGTCCCGCAATGAGCAGTTCTTC. Encoded protein: CASIKGGSRNEQFF. J is TRBJ2-1 and V is TRBV7-2, with D tentatively TRBD2 (7 bases). Deletions cut 7 bases from V and 6 bases from J, with 16 bases between. The CDR3 runs 14 residues. Germline V CDR1 and CDR2: SGHTA, FQGNSA.

The chain combines TRBV2 with TRBJ1-2; 8 bases match TRBD1. CDR3 length: 18 residues. Trimming removed 7 bases from V and 5 bases from J; junction bases left unmatched: 21. CDR1 is SNHLY, CDR2 FYNNEI, per germline. Here the CDR3 DNA reads TGTGCCAGCACTTCGGGAAGGACAGGGATGGTGGGATCATATGGCTACACCTTC. Amino acids: CASTSGRTGMVGSYGYTF. Supplemented by reference TRBV2 and TRBJ1-2, the full variable domain reads EPEVTQTPSHQVTQMGQEVILRCVPISNHLYFYWYRQILGQKVEFLVSFYNNEISEKSEIFDDQFSVERPDGSNFTLKIRSTKLEDSAMYFCASTSGRTGMVGSYGYTFGSGTRLTVV.